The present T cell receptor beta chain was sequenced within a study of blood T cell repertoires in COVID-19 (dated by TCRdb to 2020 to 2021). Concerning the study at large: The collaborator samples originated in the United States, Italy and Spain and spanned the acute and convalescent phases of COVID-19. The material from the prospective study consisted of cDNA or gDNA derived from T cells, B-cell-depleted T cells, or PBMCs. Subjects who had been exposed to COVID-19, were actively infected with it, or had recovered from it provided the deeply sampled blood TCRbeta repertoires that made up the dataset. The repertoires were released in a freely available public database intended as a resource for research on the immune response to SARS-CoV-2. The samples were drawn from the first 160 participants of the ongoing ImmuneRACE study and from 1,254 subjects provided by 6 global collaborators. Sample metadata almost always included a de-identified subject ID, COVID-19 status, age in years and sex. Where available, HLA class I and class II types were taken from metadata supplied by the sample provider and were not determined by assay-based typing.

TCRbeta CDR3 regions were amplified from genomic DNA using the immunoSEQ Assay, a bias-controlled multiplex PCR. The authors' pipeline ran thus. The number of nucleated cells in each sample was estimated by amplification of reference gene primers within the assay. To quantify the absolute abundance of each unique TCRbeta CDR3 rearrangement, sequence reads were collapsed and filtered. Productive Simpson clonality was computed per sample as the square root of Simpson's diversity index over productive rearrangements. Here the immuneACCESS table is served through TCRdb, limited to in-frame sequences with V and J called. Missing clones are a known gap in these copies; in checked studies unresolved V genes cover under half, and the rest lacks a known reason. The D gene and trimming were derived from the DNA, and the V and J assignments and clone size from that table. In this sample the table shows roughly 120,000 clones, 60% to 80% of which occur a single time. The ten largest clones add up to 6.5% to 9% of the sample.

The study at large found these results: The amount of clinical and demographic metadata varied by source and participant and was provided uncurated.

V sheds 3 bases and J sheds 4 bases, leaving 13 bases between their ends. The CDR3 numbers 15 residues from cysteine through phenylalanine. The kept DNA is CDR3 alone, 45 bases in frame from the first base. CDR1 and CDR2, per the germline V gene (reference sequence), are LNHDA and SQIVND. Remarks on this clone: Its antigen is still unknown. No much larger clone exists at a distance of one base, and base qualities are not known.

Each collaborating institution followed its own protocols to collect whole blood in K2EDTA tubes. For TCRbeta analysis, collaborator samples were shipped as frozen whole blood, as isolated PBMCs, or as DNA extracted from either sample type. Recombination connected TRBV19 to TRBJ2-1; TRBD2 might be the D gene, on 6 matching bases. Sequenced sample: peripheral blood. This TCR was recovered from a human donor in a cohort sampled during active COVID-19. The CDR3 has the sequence CASSMSLASYNEQFF. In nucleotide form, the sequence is TGTGCCAGTAGTATGTCTCTAGCGAGTTACAATGAGCAGTTCTTC.